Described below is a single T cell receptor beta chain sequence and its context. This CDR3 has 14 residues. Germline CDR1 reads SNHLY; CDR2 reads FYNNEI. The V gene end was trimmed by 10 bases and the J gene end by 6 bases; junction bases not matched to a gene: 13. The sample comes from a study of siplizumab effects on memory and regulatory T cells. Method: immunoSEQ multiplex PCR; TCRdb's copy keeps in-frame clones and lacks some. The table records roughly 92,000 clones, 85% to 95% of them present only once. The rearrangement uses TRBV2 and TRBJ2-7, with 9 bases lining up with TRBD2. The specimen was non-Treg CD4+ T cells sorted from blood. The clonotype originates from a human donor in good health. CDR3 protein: CATEGGSGRVEQYF. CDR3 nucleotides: TGTGCCACGGAGGGGGGTAGCGGGAGAGTCGAGCAGTACTTC.